The clone carrying this TCR beta chain was counted many times. The source of the sample is a study of T cells in Graves' hyperthyroidism and ophthalmopathy. RNA transcripts provided the source from which TCR beta CDR3 regions were amplified. During a first-round RT-PCR of the TCR CDR3, the HTBI primer set was used. From the multiplex PCR reads, TCRdb called clonotypes with MiXCR, one entry per CDR3 protein. The repertoire has hundreds of thousands of distinct CDR3 sequences, around 14% of them found once; the top ten carry around an eighth. Stable Graves' hyperthyroidism denoted no ophthalmopathy progression over 18 months. The sample was blood. The TCR was taken from a woman aged 18-30 years with Graves' hyperthyroidism.

CDR3 amino acids: CSAAPPGLHYEQYF. The CDR3 DNA is TGCAGTGCTGCTCCCCCTGGACTTCACTACGAGCAGTACTTC. The V gene is TRBV20-1, the J gene TRBJ2-7; tentative D call: TRBD2 (5 bases). V dropped 5 bases and J dropped 3 bases, with 17 bases sitting between them. The CDR3 has 14 residues. Germline V gene sequence: CDR1 DFQATT, CDR2 SNEGSKA (reference sequence).